The present T cell receptor beta chain was sequenced within a study of blood T cells in healthy people across ages. Whole-study findings and limits: Versus aged donors, long-lived donors had higher diversity and more naive CD4+ cells. Roughly linear age-related decline in beta diversity appeared, significant by age around 36.

V dropped 5 bases and J dropped 3; count of bases not matched to a gene: 5. The germline V gene has CDR1 SGHTA and CDR2 FQGTGA. The CDR3 is 15 amino acids. This clonotype has ten or more counts. Its antigen is as yet unknown. The use of a sample-barcoded 5' primer and a J-beta primer mix characterized a second PCR of roughly 6 to 11 cycles. In TCRdb, the 5' RACE reads were re-called with MiXCR into one record per CDR3 protein. The data hold roughly 1,100,000 distinct CDR3 sequences, with about 25% observed a single time. Donor samples were obtained from healthy Caucasian individuals from Russia, aged about 6 to 100. The same sample was also studied in work on T cells of mothers and their children. That study reports: All RNA that had been extracted was used for cDNA synthesis at approximately 1.5 ug per 15 ul.

This clonotype was sampled from a girl aged 2-10 years in good health. The chain uses TRBV7-3 and TRBJ2-3, with 10 bases lining up with TRBD2. The sequenced sample consisted of blood. The CDR3 DNA follows: TGTGCCAGCAGCCCAACTAGCGGGGAGACAGATACGCAGTATTTT. Protein: CASSPTSGETDTQYF. Full variable domain (missing parts from reference TRBV7-3 and TRBJ2-3): GAGVSQTPSNKVTEKGKYVELRCDPISGHTALYWYRQSLGQGPEFLIYFQGTGAADDSGLPNDRFFAVRPEGSVSTLKIQRTERGDSAVYLCASSPTSGETDTQYFGPGTRLTVL.